Following are 23 T cell receptor beta chains from one sample sequenced in a study of OX40 agonist ivuxolimab in advanced cancers. Assay used: immunoSEQ multiplex PCR; TCRdb lists only in-frame clones, some missing. The sample shows around 74,000 clones, approximately 92% of them seen only once. Sequencing was performed on CD4+ or CD8+ T cells sorted from blood, taken in a trial of the OX40 agonist ivuxolimab. The origin of the receptors is an adult with an advanced solid tumor such as melanoma, head and neck, liver or kidney cancer.

Only a few counts were recorded for this clone. The rearrangement links TRBV5-1 to TRBJ2-7; 11 bases line up with TRBD2. Looked up from germline, CDR1 is SGHRS and CDR2 is YFSETQ. The CDR3 sequence is 18 residues long. J was trimmed by 5 bases and V by 3 bases; bases with no gene match: 16. The CDR3 sequence: CASSWPQGLAGGPHEQYF. Written as DNA, the CDR3 is TGCGCCAGCAGCTGGCCCCAGGGGCTAGCGGGAGGCCCCCACGAGCAGTACTTC.

The chain has TRBV4-2 and TRBJ2-1; weak D call: TRBD2 (5 bases). Per the germline V gene, CDR1 is LGHNA and CDR2 is YNFKEQ. The CDR3 sequence is 16 residues long. V lost 0 bases and J 10 bases, leaving 19 bases between the germline ends. The CDR3 is CASSQDKWLGGGEQFF. The CDR3, as DNA: TGTGCCAGCAGCCAAGATAAGTGGCTAGGAGGTGGCGAGCAGTTCTTC.

This clone was seen a single time. The CDR3 is CASSLDQGWNTGELFF. The CDR3 DNA is TGCGCCAGCAGCTTGGATCAGGGATGGAACACCGGGGAGCTGTTTTTT. The genes are TRBV5-1 and TRBJ2-2, with a tentative D call TRBD1 (5 bases). With 0 bases removed from V and 1 base from J, the gap between germline ends came to 10 bases. CDR1 and CDR2 (germline): SGHRS, YFSETQ. The CDR3 contains 16 residues. The complete variable domain, with remaining parts taken from reference TRBV5-1 and TRBJ2-2, reads KAGVTQTPRYLIKTRGQQVTLSCSPISGHRSVSWYQQTPGQGLQFLFEYFSETQRNKGNFPGRFSGRQFSNSRSEMNVSTLELGDSALYLCASSLDQGWNTGELFFGEGSRLTVL.

The rearrangement uses TRBV7-2 and TRBJ2-5, with 16 bases identical to TRBD2. J lost 9 bases, V lost 4 bases, and 11 bases had no gene match. The length of the CDR3 is 17 residues. The germline V gene has CDR1 SGHTA and CDR2 FQGNSA. CDR3 amino acids: CASSSHHGTSGGVAQYF. CDR3 bases: TGTGCCAGCAGCTCTCACCATGGGACTAGCGGGGGGGTGGCCCAGTACTTC.

The rearrangement uses TRBV19 and TRBJ1-2, with 7 bases matching TRBD1. Germline V gene data show CDR1 as LNHDA and CDR2 as SQIVND (reference sequence). Trimming cost V 5 bases and J 7 bases; bases outside gene matches: 13. This CDR3 is built from 15 residues. CDR3 residues: CASSSAGTALGGYTF. For the CDR3, the DNA is TGTGCCAGTAGTTCAGCCGGGACAGCCCTCGGTGGCTACACCTTC. Full variable domain (missing parts from reference TRBV19 and TRBJ1-2): DGGITQSPKYLFRKEGQNVTLSCEQNLNHDAMYWYRQDPGQGLRLIYYSQIVNDFQKGDIAEGYSVSREKKESFPLTVTSAQKNPTAFYLCASSSAGTALGGYTFGSGTRLTVV.

The chain links TRBV11-3 to TRBJ1-2, with a possible D match to TRBD1 (5 bases). The germline V gene encodes CDR1 SGHNT and CDR2 YENEEA. The length of the CDR3 is 13 residues. Trimming removed 3 bases at V and 4 bases at J, with 9 bases between. The CDR3 loop reads CASSFSGPYGYTF. The CDR3 DNA reads TGTGCCAGCAGCTTCTCGGGGCCCTATGGCTACACCTTC.

This CDR3 is CASSSGETQYF. The CDR3 coding sequence is TGTGCCAGTAGTAGCGGCGAGACCCAGTACTTC. The rearrangement joins TRBV19 to TRBJ2-5; D not resolved. This CDR3 has 11 amino acids. V shed 4 bases and J shed 5 bases, with 5 bases lying between them. Per the germline V gene, CDR1 is LNHDA and CDR2 is SQIVND (reference sequence).

The table lists this clone with a count of one. This chain links TRBV7-3 with TRBJ2-5; 9 positions agree with TRBD1. The J call may be mistaken, given a closer DNA end match to TRBJ2-7. This CDR3 spans 15 amino acids. Germline V CDR1 and CDR2: SGHTA, FQGTGA. CDR3 nucleotide sequence: TGTGCCAGCAGCCCGAGCTGGACAGGGGCGGGCGAGCAGTACTTC. Residues: CASSPSWTGAGEQYF.

V gene TRBV5-1 combines with J gene TRBJ2-7; 7 nucleotides match TRBD1. The ends lost 4 bases at V and 3 bases at J; junction bases unmatched: 10. This CDR3 is built from 15 residues. CDR1 is SGHRS, CDR2 YFSETQ, per germline. In nucleotides, the CDR3 is TGCGCCAGCAGCGTCAACAGGGGCCCCCGCTACGAGCAGTACTTC. As protein: CASSVNRGPRYEQYF.

To note about this clone: The junction departs from germline at one end; a sequencing error may be responsible. This chain uses TRBV29-1 with TRBJ1-2, with 9 positions matching TRBD1. This CDR3 is built from 14 residues. Germline V gene lookup returns CDR1 SQVTM and CDR2 ANQGSEA. The CDR3 nucleotides are TGCAGCGTCCCCTGGACAGGGGTCAGCTATGACTACACCTTC. Residues: CSVPWTGVSYDYTF.

This clone was seen just once. The rearrangement links TRBV9 to TRBJ1-2; TRBD1 matches at 7 bases. CDR1 and CDR2 from the germline V gene are SGDLS and YYNGEE. This CDR3 region has 14 residues. V lost 4 bases to trimming and J lost 5 bases; unmatched junction nucleotides: 8. This CDR3 reads CASSPGTVFYGYTF. As DNA, the CDR3 is TGTGCCAGCAGCCCAGGGACAGTCTTTTATGGCTACACCTTC.

The chain joins TRBV5-1 to TRBJ2-2, with a tentative D call TRBD1 (6 bases). Germline CDR1 SGHRS, CDR2 YFSETQ. V was pared by 6 bases and J by 5 bases, with 14 bases between. The CDR3 consists of 14 residues. DNA of the CDR3: TGCGCCAGCACCCAATTACAGGGAACCGGGGAGCTGTTTTTT. Protein product: CASTQLQGTGELFF.

The chain recombines TRBV7-2 with TRBJ2-1; 10 positions match TRBD2. The CDR3 length is 15 residues. The germline V gene encodes CDR1 SGHTA and CDR2 FQGNSA. The V gene end was trimmed by 3 bases and the J gene end by 9 bases; junction bases not matched to a gene: 8. Here the CDR3 reads CASSFFGLAGVEQFF. The DNA for the CDR3 is TGTGCCAGCAGCTTCTTTGGCCTAGCGGGAGTTGAGCAGTTCTTC.

The V and J genes are TRBV19 and TRBJ2-6; maybe TRBD2 (6 bases). V lost 1 base and J lost 0, with 7 bases in between. Per germline, CDR1 LNHDA and CDR2 SQIVND (reference sequence). The CDR3 is made up of 16 amino acids. The CDR3 reads CASSIGGVSGANVLTF. CDR3 nucleotide sequence: TGTGCCAGTAGTATAGGCGGGGTCTCTGGGGCCAACGTCCTGACTTTC.

The chain couples TRBV30 to TRBJ1-4, with D hard to call. V was trimmed by 2 bases and J by 6 bases, leaving 10 bases between them. The germline V gene encodes CDR1 GTSNPN and CDR2 SVGIG (reference sequence). This CDR3 has 13 amino acids. The CDR3 coding sequence is TGTGCCTGGAGTTTGAGGGTGGATGAAAAACTGTTTTTT. Amino acid sequence: CAWSLRVDEKLFF.

The chain uses TRBV19 and TRBJ1-5; weak D call: TRBD1 (5 bases). Germline CDR1 LNHDA, CDR2 SQIVND (reference sequence). V lost 6 bases and J lost 4, with 16 bases in between. This CDR3 has 15 amino acids. This CDR3 is CASRWSGLSNQPQHF. The CDR3 DNA is TGTGCCAGTAGATGGTCGGGACTCTCTAATCAGCCCCAGCATTTT.

The V call is TRBV6-6, the J call TRBJ1-2, with 8 bases aligning to TRBD1. Germline V gene sequence: CDR1 MNHNY, CDR2 SVGAGI (reference sequence). CDR3 length: 14 amino acids. V gave up 6 bases and J gave up 4 bases; unmatched junction bases: 7. In DNA form, the CDR3 reads TGTGCCAGCAGGCCCGGACAGGGACTCTATGGCTACACCTTC. It codes for CASRPGQGLYGYTF.

The V call is TRBV19, the J call TRBJ1-4; D possibly corresponds to TRBD1 (6 bases). With 5 bases removed from V and 2 bases from J, the gap between germline ends came to 18 bases. Looked up from germline, CDR1 is LNHDA and CDR2 is SQIVND (reference sequence). The CDR3 covers 17 residues. CDR3 in amino acids: CASSLPRGRRTNEKLFF. In DNA, the CDR3 is TGTGCCAGTAGTCTACCCCGGGGGCGGCGGACTAATGAAAAACTGTTTTTT. Based on the CDR3 plus reference TRBV19 and TRBJ1-4, the full variable domain is DGGITQSPKYLFRKEGQNVTLSCEQNLNHDAMYWYRQDPGQGLRLIYYSQIVNDFQKGDIAEGYSVSREKKESFPLTVTSAQKNPTAFYLCASSLPRGRRTNEKLFFGSGTQLSVL.

The rearrangement uses TRBV9 and TRBJ2-5; 10 bases match TRBD2. Trimming at V came to 0 bases and at J to 4 bases, leaving 9 bases not matched to a gene. Germline values: CDR1 SGDLS, CDR2 YYNGEE. The CDR3 spans 17 residues. The CDR3 spells CASSVGASGRGAETQYF. DNA of the CDR3: TGTGCCAGCAGCGTAGGTGCTAGCGGGAGAGGGGCAGAGACCCAGTACTTC.

A single count supports this clone. J is TRBJ2-7 and V is TRBV7-2; TRBD1 matches 7 bases. V shed 1 base, J shed 5 bases, and the junction held 8 bases outside the gene matches. Germline CDR1 SGHTA, CDR2 FQGNSA. The CDR3 totals 15 residues. CDR3 region: CASSLVRAGGNEQYF. DNA for the CDR3: TGTGCCAGCAGCTTAGTACGGGCAGGGGGAAACGAGCAGTACTTC. The whole variable domain, remainder taken from reference TRBV7-2 and TRBJ2-7, is GAGVSQSPSNKVTEKGKDVELRCDPISGHTALYWYRQSLGQGLEFLIYFQGNSAPDKSGLPSDRFSAERTGGSVSTLTIQRTQQEDSAVYLCASSLVRAGGNEQYFGPGTRLTVT.

The J gene is TRBJ2-7, the V gene TRBV6-1, with TRBD1 identical over 9 bases. With 3 bases clipped from V and 3 bases from J, the junction kept 3 bases outside the gene matches. This CDR3 is 14 amino acids long. Germline CDR1 is MNHNS and CDR2 is SASEGT. In nucleotides, the CDR3 is TGTGCCAGCAGTGAGCGGACAGGGGACTACGAGCAGTACTTC. It specifies CASSERTGDYEQYF.

This sequence joins TRBV11-1 and TRBJ2-2; 8 nucleotides agree with TRBD2. In germline, CDR1 is SGHAT, CDR2 FQDESV (reference sequence). V was pared by 6 bases and J by 6 bases, with 18 bases of the junction left unmatched. This CDR3 region has 18 residues. Here the CDR3 reads CASRGRLAHHTPAGELFF. The DNA of the CDR3 is TGTGCCAGCAGGGGGAGACTAGCGCACCATACACCTGCCGGGGAGCTGTTTTTT.

This clone has a single count. The chain links TRBV7-8 to TRBJ2-5; D is unclear. Germline V gene data show CDR1 as SGHVS and CDR2 as FQNEAQ. V was shortened by 5 bases and J by 2 bases, with 18 bases between the two germline ends. The CDR3 has 16 residues. CDR3 nucleotide sequence: TGTGCCAGCAGCCCTAGGCGGCTGACCCCTCAAGAGACCCAGTACTTC. Translation: CASSPRRLTPQETQYF.